This entry lists 21 T cell receptor beta chains sequenced from one sample in a study of cytomegalovirus exposure and HLA in healthy donors. PCR amplification relied on 60 Vbeta primers (plus 13 Jbeta primers). Repertoires were generated with immunoSEQ multiplex PCR, while TCRdb's copy carries only in-frame clones and drops some. This sample's table has about 100,000 clones. What was sequenced was PBMCs. Receptors were obtained from a girl aged 10 to 17 in good health and CMV-seropositive.

This chain joins TRBV7-2 and TRBJ2-3, with no clear D. This CDR3 has 13 residues. V gave up 0 bases and J gave up 4 bases, with 5 bases separating them. The germline gives CDR1 SGHTA, CDR2 FQGNSA. CDR3 DNA: TGTGCCAGCAGCTTAGCAGCTTCAGATACGCAGTATTTT. It yields the protein CASSLAASDTQYF.

The rearrangement joins TRBV15 to TRBJ2-1; 7 positions agree with TRBD2. J gave up 7 bases and V 0 bases, and 9 bases lay outside the gene matches. This CDR3 contains 16 residues. Germline CDR1 reads LNHNV; CDR2 reads YYDKDF (reference sequence). The CDR3 here is CATSRDASGLVNEQFF. The CDR3 coding sequence is TGTGCCACCAGCAGAGACGCCTCTGGACTAGTTAATGAGCAGTTCTTC.

V usage is TRBV7-2 and J usage is TRBJ2-3; 8 bases fit TRBD2. Per germline, CDR1 SGHTA and CDR2 FQGNSA. CDR3 size: 15 residues. With 5 bases clipped from V and 1 base from J, the junction kept 5 bases outside the gene matches. The chain's CDR3 is CASSPGGAGTDTQYF. The CDR3 DNA sequence: TGTGCCAGCAGCCCCGGGGGGGCCGGCACAGATACGCAGTATTTT.

This CDR3 reads CAIRNYGNTEAFF. CDR3 nucleotide sequence: TGTGCCATCAGGAACTACGGGAACACTGAAGCTTTCTTT. The chain uses TRBV10-3 and TRBJ1-1; D is uncertain. Per germline, CDR1 ENHRY and CDR2 SYGVKD. The CDR3 consists of 13 residues. Trimming stripped 6 bases from V and 1 base from J, with 9 bases between.

This rearrangement joins TRBV7-6 to TRBJ1-6; D is ambiguous. The germline V gene has CDR1 SGHVS and CDR2 FNYEAQ. This CDR3 is 15 amino acids long. Trimming pared 4 bases from V and 0 bases from J, leaving 7 bases between. The CDR3: CASSSAASYNSPLHF. Here the CDR3 DNA reads TGTGCCAGCAGCTCGGCGGCCTCCTATAATTCACCCCTCCACTTT.

The genes are TRBV5-6 and TRBJ2-7, with TRBD1 identical over 7 bases. The CDR3 sequence is 17 residues long. With 0 bases clipped from V and 1 base from J, the junction kept 10 bases outside the gene matches. Germline lookup yields CDR1 SGHDT and CDR2 YYEEEE. CDR3 protein: CASSLVSSGTVSYEQYV. The DNA of the CDR3 is TGTGCCAGCAGCTTGGTCTCGTCCGGGACAGTGTCCTACGAGCAGTACGTC.

The chain employs TRBV4-3 and TRBJ1-6, with D possibly matching TRBD1 (5 bases). V was pared by 0 bases and J by 6 bases, with 12 bases between. Germline V gene sequence: CDR1 LGHNA, CDR2 YSLEER. The CDR3 sequence is 16 residues long. The CDR3 loop reads CASSQDIQGGNSPLHF. The CDR3 nucleotides read TGCGCCAGCAGCCAAGATATTCAGGGTGGTAATTCACCCCTCCACTTT.

The chain combines TRBV4-1 with TRBJ2-5, with D possibly being TRBD1 (5 bases). The CDR3 totals 11 residues. Germline V gene sequence: CDR1 MGHRA, CDR2 YSYEKL. Trimming took 1 base from V and 11 from J, leaving 8 bases between them. Written as DNA, the CDR3 is TGCGCCAGCAGCCAAGGGGGCTGGCAGTACTTC. This codes for CASSQGGWQYF.

The CDR3 nucleotides read TGTGCCAGCAGCTTACAGGGCGGCGGGGCAACCGGGGAGCTGTTTTTT. Its translation is CASSLQGGGATGELFF. J is TRBJ2-2 and V is TRBV7-3; D may be TRBD2 (6 bases). V was cut by 2 bases and J by 5 bases, with 15 bases left in between. This CDR3 contains 16 residues. Germline CDR1 and CDR2: SGHTA and FQGTGA.

CDR3 bases: TGTGCCAGCAGCTTAGGGGCGATTCCCTACGAGCAGTACTTC. The encoded protein is CASSLGAIPYEQYF. The genes are TRBV7-9 and TRBJ2-7, with no clear D. V was pared by 1 base and J by 2 bases, with 9 bases between. CDR1 and CDR2 from the germline V gene are SEHNR and FQNEAQ (reference sequence). The CDR3 is 14 amino acids.

The chain employs TRBV28 and TRBJ2-5; D possibly corresponds to TRBD2 (5 bases). V shed 0 bases and J shed 0 bases, with 5 bases lying between them. The CDR3 sequence is 14 residues long. The V gene's germline CDR1 is MDHEN and CDR2 SYDVKM. The CDR3 DNA reads as TGTGCCAGCAGTTTATGGGGAGACCAAGAGACCCAGTACTTC. Its translation: CASSLWGDQETQYF.

The chain carries TRBV5-1 and TRBJ1-6; D not certain. CDR3 length: 16 amino acids. Looked up from germline, CDR1 is SGHRS and CDR2 is YFSETQ. The V gene lost 0 bases and the J gene lost 5 bases, with 12 bases spanning the gap. The CDR3 bases are TGCGCCAGCAGCTTGGCTGGCCGCAGGCATAATTCACCCCTCCACTTT. This codes for CASSLAGRRHNSPLHF.

V and J are TRBV6-6 and TRBJ1-5, with D hard to call. CDR1 is MNHNY, CDR2 SVGAGI, per germline (reference sequence). The V gene lost 0 bases and the J gene lost 4 bases, with 7 bases spanning the gap. The CDR3 is made up of 14 amino acids. CDR3 nucleotide sequence: TGTGCCAGCAGTTACTCCCAGGTTAATCAGCCCCAGCATTTT. This codes for CASSYSQVNQPQHF.

This chain joins TRBV4-3 and TRBJ1-4; TRBD1 aligns across 9 bases. Per the germline V gene, CDR1 is LGHNA and CDR2 is YSLEER. J lost 6 bases, V lost 0 bases, and 5 bases had no gene match. This CDR3 is 16 amino acids long. CDR3 region: CASSQEGTGRDEKLFF. The CDR3 DNA sequence: TGCGCCAGCAGCCAAGAGGGGACAGGGAGGGATGAAAAACTGTTTTTT.

CDR3 DNA sequence: TGTGCCAGAAAAAGCCTCCACAGGGGGCATTACGAGCAGTACGTC. This codes for CARKSLHRGHYEQYV. V is TRBV6-5 and J is TRBJ2-7, with 9 nucleotides matching TRBD1. Germline loops: CDR1 MNHEY, CDR2 SVGAGI. V was pared by 9 bases and J by 4 bases, with 13 bases of the junction left unmatched. This CDR3 has 15 residues.

On this clone: This specimen includes other DNA sequences encoding the same CDR3. The rearrangement links TRBV6-6 to TRBJ1-6, with D perhaps TRBD1 (5 bases). V was cut by 6 bases and J by 9 bases, with 12 bases left in between. The CDR3 spans 13 residues. Germline-derived CDR1 and CDR2 are MNHNY and SVGAGI (reference sequence). Written as DNA, the CDR3 is TGTGCCAGCAGAACGGACATCCTTTCACCCCTCCACTTT. It codes for CASRTDILSPLHF.

The J gene is TRBJ2-7, the V gene TRBV5-6, with 9 bases matching TRBD1. V lost 4 bases to trimming and J lost 4 bases; unmatched junction nucleotides: 6. The CDR3 length is 14 residues. Germline CDR1 and CDR2: SGHDT and YYEEEE. The CDR3 DNA follows: TGTGCCAGCAGCCCCGGGACAGGGATGTACGAGCAGTACGTC. The encoded protein is CASSPGTGMYEQYV.

The rearrangement links TRBV7-8 to TRBJ1-6; 7 bases are shared with TRBD1. Germline CDR1 is SGHVS and CDR2 is FQNEAQ. With V trimmed by 1 base and J by 7 bases, 1 base remained unmatched. The CDR3 spans 14 residues. CDR3 coding DNA: TGTGCCAGCAGCTTAGACAGGGGCAATTCACCCCTCCACTTT. It translates to CASSLDRGNSPLHF.

The chain combines TRBV5-4 with TRBJ2-7; TRBD1 aligns across 7 bases. Trimming at V came to 5 bases and at J to 3 bases, leaving 5 bases not matched to a gene. Germline values: CDR1 SGHNT, CDR2 YYREEE (reference sequence). CDR3 length: 13 residues. CDR3 coding DNA: TGTGCCAGCAGTCCGGGACAGCACTACGAGCAGTACTTC. The encoded protein is CASSPGQHYEQYF.

The V and J genes are TRBV9 and TRBJ2-1, with TRBD1 matching over 8 bases. J lost 8 bases, V lost 7 bases, and 11 bases had no gene match. CDR3 length: 14 residues. Germline values: CDR1 SGDLS, CDR2 YYNGEE. In nucleotides, the CDR3 is TGTGCCAGCCAGAAACCAGGGGGCAGCGATGAGCAGTTCTTC. Residues: CASQKPGGSDEQFF.

This chain links TRBV4-2 with TRBJ1-6; maybe TRBD1 (6 bases). CDR3 length equals 15 residues. Trimming left V 4 bases short and J 11 bases short, with 18 bases between. CDR1 LGHNA and CDR2 YNFKEQ come from the germline V gene. The CDR3 is CASSRKDSDSPPLHF. Here the CDR3 DNA reads TGTGCCAGCAGCCGCAAGGACAGCGACTCTCCACCCCTCCACTTT.